One T cell receptor (beta chain) is described in this entry. Its specificity is unknown. Trimming took 5 bases from V and 6 from J, leaving 26 bases between them. Per the germline V gene, CDR1 is MDHEN and CDR2 is SYDVKM. The CDR3 is made up of 18 amino acids. TCRdb analysed the reads with MiXCR anew, one entry per CDR3 protein. The sample shows about 740,000 distinct CDR3 sequences, about 40% of them seen only once. These data belong to a study of T cell repertoires in cytomegalovirus infection. Across the study: Public TCR beta signatures provided an indication of both CMV infection and a matching HLA type.

Study results and caveats: The ex vivo response was dominated by HLA-C-restricted CMV-specific TCR beta clonotypes. Summed frequency of shared TCR beta families picked out CMV carriers who also had the relevant HLA.

Sequenced input: PBMCs. The source is a human donor in good health (CMV status not recorded). Some clones in this sample may be carry-over from other donors' samples. The J gene is TRBJ1-5, the V gene TRBV28, with D perhaps TRBD1 (5 bases). DNA of the CDR3: TGTGCCAGCAGTCCCACCGGGACCTTAGGCCCATTAAGTCAGCCCCAGCATTTT. Protein product: CASSPTGTLGPLSQPQHF.